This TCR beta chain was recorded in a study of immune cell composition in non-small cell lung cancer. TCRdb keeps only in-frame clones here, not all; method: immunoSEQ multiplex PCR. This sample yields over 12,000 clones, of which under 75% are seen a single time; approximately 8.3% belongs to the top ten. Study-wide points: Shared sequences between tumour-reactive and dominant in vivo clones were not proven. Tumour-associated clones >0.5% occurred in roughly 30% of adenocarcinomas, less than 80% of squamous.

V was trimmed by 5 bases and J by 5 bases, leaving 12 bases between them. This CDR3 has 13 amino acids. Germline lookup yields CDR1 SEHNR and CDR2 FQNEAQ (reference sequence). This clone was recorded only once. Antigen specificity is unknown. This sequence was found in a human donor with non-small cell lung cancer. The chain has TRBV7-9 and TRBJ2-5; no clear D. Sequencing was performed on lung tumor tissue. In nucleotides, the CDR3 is TGTGCCAGCAGCCGTCCCATGGGCGAGACCCAGTACTTC. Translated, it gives CASSRPMGETQYF.